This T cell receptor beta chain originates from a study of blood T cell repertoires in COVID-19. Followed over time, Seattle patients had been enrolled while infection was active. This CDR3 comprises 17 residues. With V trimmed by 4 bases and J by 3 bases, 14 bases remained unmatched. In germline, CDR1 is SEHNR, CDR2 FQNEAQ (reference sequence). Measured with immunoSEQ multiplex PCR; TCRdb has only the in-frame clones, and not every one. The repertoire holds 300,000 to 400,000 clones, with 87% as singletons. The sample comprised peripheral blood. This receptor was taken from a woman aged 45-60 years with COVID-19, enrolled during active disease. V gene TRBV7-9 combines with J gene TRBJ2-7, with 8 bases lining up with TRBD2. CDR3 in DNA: TGTGCCAGCAGCTCCCCAGGACGGGGTAGCGGGGTCTACGAGCAGTACTTC. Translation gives CASSSPGRGSGVYEQYF.